This record covers a single T cell receptor (beta chain). The protocol was immunoSEQ multiplex PCR, while the TCRdb copy is restricted to in-frame clones and leaves out a portion. The table lists fewer than 30,000 clones, roughly 82% of them singletons. This record belongs to a study of OX40 agonist ivuxolimab in advanced cancers. Trimming cost V 3 bases and J 4 bases, with 9 bases left between them. The CDR3 contains 13 residues. Germline V gives CDR1 LNHDA, CDR2 SQIVND (reference sequence). The source of this sequence is an adult with an advanced solid tumor such as melanoma, head and neck, liver or kidney cancer. The V and J genes are TRBV19 and TRBJ1-1; D unresolved. This material consisted of CD4+ or CD8+ T cells sorted from blood, taken in a trial of the OX40 agonist ivuxolimab. CDR3 bases: TGTGCCAGTAGTATCGCAGGTCTCACTGAAGCTTTCTTT. This encodes CASSIAGLTEAFF.